This T cell receptor (beta chain) was documented in a study of T cells in Graves' hyperthyroidism and ophthalmopathy. RNA transcripts were the template for amplifying TCR beta CDR3 regions. Carried out on the TCR CDR3, a first-round RT-PCR used the HTBI primer set. TCRdb reprocessed the multiplex PCR reads via MiXCR and lists one record per CDR3 protein. The sample comprises 50,000 to 55,000 distinct CDR3 sequences, around half of which are singletons, and about 9.8% rests with the top ten. This clonotype was found many times. Its target is not known. Study findings and constraints: Prediction of ophthalmopathy progression came a median around 6.1 months pre-onset.

The sequenced material came from blood. The origin of this receptor is a woman aged 45-59 years with Graves' ophthalmopathy.

The CDR3 DNA sequence: TGTGCCAGCAGACCGGGACAAGCAAACACCGGGGAGCTGTTTTTT. Its protein product is CASRPGQANTGELFF. The rearrangement joins TRBV7-9 to TRBJ2-2, with D possibly matching TRBD1 (6 bases). Germline V CDR1 and CDR2: SEHNR, FQNEAQ (reference sequence). The CDR3 is made up of 15 amino acids. V was cut by 6 bases and J by 2 bases, with 13 bases left in between.